This TCR beta chain was captured in a study of response to subunit inactivated influenza vaccine. The CDR3 loop spans 15 amino acids. V lost 0 bases to trimming and J lost 7 bases, with 12 bases between them. Germline values: CDR1 LGHNA, CDR2 YNFKEQ. Regarding the study as a whole: Each seasonal influenza vaccination recruits few new T cells, the authors suggested.

MiXCR, applied by TCRdb to the RT-PCR reads, yields one record per CDR3 protein. Among more than 700,000 distinct CDR3 sequences listed, 21% were seen once. Points on this clonotype: What it binds is unknown.

The gene calls are TRBV4-2 and TRBJ2-2; D assignment may be TRBD1 or TRBD2 (6 bases each). The sample in question was PBMCs from blood, obtained around 5 days after vaccination. The TCR was taken from a man aged 45 to 65 who received an inactivated influenza vaccine. The chain's CDR3 is CASSQEEGEIGELFF. In nucleotides, the CDR3 is TGTGCCAGCAGCCAAGAGGAGGGGGAGATCGGGGAGCTGTTTTTT.